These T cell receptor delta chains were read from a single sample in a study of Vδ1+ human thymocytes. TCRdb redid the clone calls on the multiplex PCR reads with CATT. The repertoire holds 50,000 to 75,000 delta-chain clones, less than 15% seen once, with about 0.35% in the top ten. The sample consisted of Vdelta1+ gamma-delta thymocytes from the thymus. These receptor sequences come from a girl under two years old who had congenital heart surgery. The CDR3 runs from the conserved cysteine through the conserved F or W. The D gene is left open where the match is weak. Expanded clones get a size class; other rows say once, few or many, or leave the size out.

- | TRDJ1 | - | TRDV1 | TGTGCTCTTGGGGAGAGGCTTCCCGACGAATACTGGACTTACACCGATAAACTCATCTTT | CALGERLPDEYWTYTDKLIF
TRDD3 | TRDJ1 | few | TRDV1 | TGTGCTCTTGGGGAAACCTACGGACTGGGGGGACAATACACCGATAAACTCATCTTT | CALGETYGLGGQYTDKLIF
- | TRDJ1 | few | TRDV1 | TGTGCTCTTGGGGACCCTTTAACCGATAAACCCATCTTT | CALGDPLTDKPIF
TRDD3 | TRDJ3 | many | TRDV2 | TGTGCCTGTATCTCCACGGGGGTTGGATACGGCCCCTGGGACACCCGACAGATGTTTTTC | CACISTGVGYGPWDTRQMFF
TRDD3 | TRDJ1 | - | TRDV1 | TGTGCTCTTGGGGAAAGGCCTTCCTGTCTGTACCTGGGGGATACACGATTTAACACCGATAAACTCATCTTT | CALGERPSCLYLGDTRFNTDKLIF
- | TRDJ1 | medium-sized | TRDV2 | TGTGCCTGTCCAATTTCCACCGATAAACTCATCTTT | CACPISTDKLIF
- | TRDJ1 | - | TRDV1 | TGTGCTCTTGGGGAACAGCACTCCTCTCGTTCGGGGATGAGCACCGATAAACTCATCTTT | CALGEQHSSRSGMSTDKLIF
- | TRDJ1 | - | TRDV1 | TGTGCTCTTGGGGAACATGGGGAATACACCGATAAACTCATCTTT | CALGEHGEYTDKLIF
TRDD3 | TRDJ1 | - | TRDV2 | TGTGCCTGTGACTCCCGCCGAACTGGGGGATACCACCCTAAACTCATCTTT | CACDSRRTGGYHPKLIF
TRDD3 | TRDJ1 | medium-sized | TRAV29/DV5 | TGTGCAGCAAGCTCTGGAATATGGGGGATACAGGACACCGATAAACTCATCTTT | CAASSGIWGIQDTDKLIF
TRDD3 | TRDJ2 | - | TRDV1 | TGTGCTCTTGGGGAACTTTTGTCCGGGGGATACGCCACAGCACAACTCTTCTTT | CALGELLSGGYATAQLFF
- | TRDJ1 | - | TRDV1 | TGTGCTCTTGGGGGCCTCACCCCGGGGAGAAGGCCCACCTACACCGATAAACTCATCTTT | CALGGLTPGRRPTYTDKLIF
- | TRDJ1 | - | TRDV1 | TGTGCTCTTGGGCCTCCCCCGTCGTCCCCTCATATGCTTTACACCGATAAACTCATCTTT | CALGPPPSSPHMLYTDKLIF
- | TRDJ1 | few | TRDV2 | TGTGCCTGTGCCCCGGCCTTCCTATCCTGTACTGGGGGGTACACCGATAAACTCATCTTT | CACAPAFLSCTGGYTDKLIF
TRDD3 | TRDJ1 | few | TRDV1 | TGTGCTCTTGGGGAACTACTTGATACACCCACTGGGGGACCATCAGATAAACTCATCTTT | CALGELLDTPTGGPSDKLIF
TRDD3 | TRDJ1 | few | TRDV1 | TGTGCTCTTGGGGAACTGGCTTCCCCCCTATCTCCTGGGGGAAAAACCGATAAACTCATCTTT | CALGELASPLSPGGKTDKLIF
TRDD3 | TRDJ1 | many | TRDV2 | TGTGCCTGTGATTACTGGGGTTTCTACACCGATAAACTCATCTTT | CACDYWGFYTDKLIF
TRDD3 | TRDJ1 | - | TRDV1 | TGTGCTCTTGGGGACGGCCTTCCTACGTCAGGGTGGGGGATACGAATCACCGATAAACTCATCTTT | CALGDGLPTSGWGIRITDKLIF
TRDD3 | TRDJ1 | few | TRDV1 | TGTGCTCTTGATGTTGGACCGGTACTGGGGGATAACAGCGATAAACTCATCTTT | CALDVGPVLGDNSDKLIF
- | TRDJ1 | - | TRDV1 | TGTGCTCTTGGGGGCATCTTCCTGCGCCTGGGGTCCTACAGGTACACCGATAAACTCATCTTT | CALGGIFLRLGSYRYTDKLIF
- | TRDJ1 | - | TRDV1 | TGTGCTCTTGGGGAAGCCCTTTTCCTAACGGATGGGCGGATACGGGGCACCGATAAACTCATCTTT | CALGEALFLTDGRIRGTDKLIF
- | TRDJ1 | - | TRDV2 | TGTGCCTGTGACACGGTAGGATTCGGCACCGATAAACTCATCTTT | CACDTVGFGTDKLIF
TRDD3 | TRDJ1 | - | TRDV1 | TGTGCTCTTGGGGAACTAACCGTACTGGGGGATACGGGCGAGGCCGATAAACTCATCTTT | CALGELTVLGDTGEADKLIF
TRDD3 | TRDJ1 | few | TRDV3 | TGTGCCTCTCCACCCAGCTCCGGGGGATACACGGCCGATAAACTCATCTTT | CASPPSSGGYTADKLIF
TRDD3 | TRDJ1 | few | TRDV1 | TGTGCTCTTGGGGACCCCGCTCTCATTCCTACGGAACTGGGGGATACCGATAAACTCATCTTT | CALGDPALIPTELGDTDKLIF
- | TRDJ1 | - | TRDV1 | TGTGCTCTTGGGGAACGAAGGGAGTTGGGGGTCAACACCGATAAACTCATCTTT | CALGERRELGVNTDKLIF
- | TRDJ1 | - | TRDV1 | TGTGCTCTTGGGAACCGCCCCATCCTACCGGGGTTCGATAAACTCATCTTT | CALGNRPILPGFDKLIF
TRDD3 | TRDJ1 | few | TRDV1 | TGTGCTCTTGGGGAACTCCCTCGCCACTGGGGGATAGCCGATAAACTCATCTTT | CALGELPRHWGIADKLIF
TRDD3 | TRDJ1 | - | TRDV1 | TGTGCTCTTGGGGAACCTGTGGATCTGGGGGGCACCGATAAACTCATCTTT | CALGEPVDLGGTDKLIF
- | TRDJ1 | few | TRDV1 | TGTGCTCTTGGGCCATCTTCCCTCCGAGGTGGGGGTGGGTACACCGATAAACTCATCTTT | CALGPSSLRGGGGYTDKLIF
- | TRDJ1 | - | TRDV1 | TGTGCTCTTGGGCCCCTAAGGTTCGCGGGGATTGGGGTTAAACTCATCTTT | CALGPLRFAGIGVKLIF
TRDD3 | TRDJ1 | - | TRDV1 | TGTGCTCTTGGGGAACTTACCTCTAACTGGGGGATAGACGATAAACTCATCTTT | CALGELTSNWGIDDKLIF
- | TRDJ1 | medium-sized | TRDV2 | TGTGCCTGTGACAACTGGGAAAAGGGGGTATACACCGATAAACTCATCTTT | CACDNWEKGVYTDKLIF